What follows are 32 T cell receptor beta chains derived from one specimen sequenced in a study of T cells in Graves' hyperthyroidism and ophthalmopathy. Amplification of TCR beta CDR3 regions was performed using RNA transcripts as template. First-round RT-PCR with HTBI primers amplified the TCR CDR3 region. TCRdb re-called the multiplex PCR reads with MiXCR, one entry per CDR3 protein. The sample has approximately 720,000 distinct CDR3 sequences, approximately 19% seen once. The sample consisted of blood. The origin of the receptors is a woman aged 45-59 years with Graves' hyperthyroidism that later progressed to Graves' ophthalmopathy.

This clonotype was picked up many times. This chain links TRBV6-1 with TRBJ1-5, with D perhaps matching TRBD1 (6 bases). The CDR3 is made up of 15 amino acids. Germline CDR1 reads MNHNS; CDR2 reads SASEGT. The V end lost 5 bases, the J end lost 0 bases, and 11 bases lay between the germline ends. CDR3 loop: CASSSGTLSNQPQHF. The CDR3 coding sequence is TGTGCCAGCAGTTCCGGGACACTTAGCAATCAGCCCCAGCATTTT.

This clonotype was found many times. The DNA of the CDR3 is TGTGCCAGCAGCCAAGATTTTCGCTACCTTATGAACACTGAAGCTTTCTTT. It is translated as CASSQDFRYLMNTEAFF. The genes are TRBV3-1 and TRBJ1-1, with D unclear. The V gene's germline CDR1 is LGHDT and CDR2 YNNKEL (reference sequence). Trimming took off 0 bases at V and 0 bases at J, with 14 bases between the two ends. This CDR3 comprises 17 residues.

The sample holds many counts of this clonotype. The V and J genes are TRBV6-1 and TRBJ2-6; D unresolved. V gave up 4 bases and J gave up 0 bases, with 10 bases separating them. This CDR3 is built from 16 residues. The germline CDR1 and CDR2 sequences are MNHNS and SASEGT. This CDR3 reads CASSGGEVSGANVLTF. DNA for the CDR3: TGTGCCAGCAGTGGGGGTGAAGTCTCTGGGGCCAACGTCCTGACTTTC.

This clonotype was recorded at least ten times. This chain connects TRBV20-1 to TRBJ2-3, with 9 positions matching TRBD1. This CDR3 comprises 14 residues. In germline, CDR1 is DFQATT, CDR2 SNEGSKA (reference sequence). V dropped 4 bases and J dropped 5; count of bases not matched to a gene: 7. The CDR3 nucleotides read TGCAGTGCTACGGACAGGGGCGCAGGAGATACGCAGTATTTT. Amino acids: CSATDRGAGDTQYF.

The chain combines TRBV20-1 with TRBJ1-5; possibly TRBD1 for D (5 bases). Germline V gives CDR1 DFQATT, CDR2 SNEGSKA (reference sequence). Trimming removed 2 bases from V and 5 bases from J, with 10 bases in between. The CDR3 covers 13 residues. Here the CDR3 reads CSARWGTDQPQHF. The CDR3, as DNA: TGCAGTGCTAGATGGGGGACGGATCAGCCCCAGCATTTT.

This clonotype was seen a few times. CDR3 protein: CASRPGSRQFQETQYF. The CDR3 DNA reads TGCGCCAGCAGACCGGGCAGCCGACAGTTCCAAGAGACCCAGTACTTC. This chain connects TRBV5-1 to TRBJ2-5, with a possible D match to TRBD1 (5 bases). Trimming shortened V by 5 bases and J by 1 base, and 18 bases separated the two germline ends. This CDR3 is 16 amino acids long. In germline, CDR1 is SGHRS, CDR2 YFSETQ.

This clonotype was recorded once. This sequence joins TRBV11-2 and TRBJ2-1; no reliable D call. Trimming shortened V by 3 bases and J by 5 bases, and 8 bases separated the two germline ends. The CDR3 has 13 amino acids. Germline CDR1 is SGHAT and CDR2 is FQNNGV. Here the CDR3 DNA reads TGTGCCAGCAGCTTCAGTCCTAACAATGAGCAGTTCTTC. This gives the protein CASSFSPNNEQFF.

This clonotype was recorded many times. The chain uses TRBV11-2 and TRBJ2-7; 9 nucleotides line up with TRBD1. The germline CDR1 and CDR2 sequences are SGHAT and FQNNGV. CDR3 length equals 14 residues. Unmatched junction bases numbered 3, after V lost 1 base and J lost 5 bases. This chain's CDR3 is CASSLAQGADEQYF. The CDR3 DNA follows: TGTGCCAGCAGCTTAGCACAGGGGGCGGACGAGCAGTACTTC.

This clonotype came up many times. The rearrangement links TRBV3-1 to TRBJ2-2; D is possibly TRBD1 (6 bases). Germline assignment: CDR1 LGHDT and CDR2 YNNKEL (reference sequence). The CDR3 totals 16 residues. V lost 6 bases to trimming and J lost 3 bases, with 17 bases between them. The CDR3 DNA reads TGTGCCAGCAGGACCTTGAGGGGGTATGACACCGGGGAGCTGTTTTTT. Translated: CASRTLRGYDTGELFF.

There are a few counts of this clonotype. This chain connects TRBV10-2 to TRBJ1-2, with D uncertain. The germline gives CDR1 WSHSY, CDR2 SAAADI. Trimming stripped 7 bases from V and 8 bases from J, with 17 bases between. The CDR3 is made up of 13 amino acids. CDR3 protein: CASNDFSGGGYTF. CDR3 DNA sequence: TGCGCCAGCAATGACTTCTCGGGCGGCGGCTACACCTTC.

This clonotype was found many times. This chain connects TRBV3-1 to TRBJ2-2; 8 nucleotides agree with TRBD1. Germline V gene lookup returns CDR1 LGHDT and CDR2 YNNKEL (reference sequence). V lost 4 bases to trimming and J lost 0 bases; unmatched junction nucleotides: 7. This CDR3 spans 17 amino acids. The CDR3 protein is CASSPDGQGANTGELFF. The CDR3 DNA follows: TGTGCCAGCAGCCCCGACGGACAGGGAGCGAACACCGGGGAGCTGTTTTTT.

V usage is TRBV19 and J usage is TRBJ2-1; TRBD1 agrees at 10 bases. Losses at the gene ends were 7 bases for V and 5 bases for J; bases not matched to a gene: 8. In germline, CDR1 is LNHDA, CDR2 SQIVND (reference sequence). The CDR3 has 15 residues. The CDR3 DNA is TGTGCCAGTACGACCCGGGACAGGGGCAACAATGAGCAGTTCTTC. Protein: CASTTRDRGNNEQFF.

Concerning this clonotype: At one boundary the junction diverges from the germline segment, which might be a read error. V usage is TRBV9 and J usage is TRBJ1-1; no clear D gene. The CDR3 has 12 amino acids. Germline values: CDR1 SGDLS, CDR2 YYNGEE. CDR3 protein: CASGVDDTEAFF. As DNA, the CDR3 is TGTGCCAGCGGCGTAGACGACACTGAAGCTTTCTTT.

Concerning this clonotype itself: A much larger clonotype is one base distant, so this may be a read error. The CDR3 ends on some other residue instead of the conserved phenylalanine or tryptophan, so this is likely a read error. V is TRBV7-2 and J is TRBJ2-7, with D perhaps matching TRBD1 (5 bases). V dropped 3 bases and J dropped 2 bases, with 11 bases sitting between them. The germline V gene has CDR1 SGHTA and CDR2 FQGNSA. This CDR3 spans 14 amino acids. The CDR3 reads CASSFVDMTYEQYS. The CDR3 bases are TGTGCCAGCAGCTTTGTGGACATGACCTACGAGCAGTACTCC.

The rearrangement joins TRBV27 to TRBJ2-6; 9 nucleotides agree with TRBD1. V lost 2 bases and J lost 0; bases outside the gene matches: 5. Per the germline V gene, CDR1 is MNHEY and CDR2 is SMNVEV (reference sequence). This CDR3 is built from 18 residues. The CDR3 DNA reads as TGTGCCAGCAGTTTAGCCGGGACAGGGTTCTCTGGGGCCAACGTCCTGACTTTC. Protein product: CASSLAGTGFSGANVLTF.

The chain links TRBV27 to TRBJ2-7; 8 bases map to TRBD1. The V segment lost 2 bases and the J segment 4 bases; nucleotides outside the gene matches: 4. The CDR3 is 14 amino acids. Germline V lookup: CDR1 MNHEY, CDR2 SMNVEV (reference sequence). The CDR3 sequence: CASSLRTGFYEQYF. The DNA for the CDR3 is TGTGCCAGCAGTTTACGGACAGGGTTTTACGAGCAGTACTTC.

The chain couples TRBV7-2 to TRBJ1-1, with D possibly being TRBD1 (6 bases). The CDR3 consists of 15 residues. V lost 4 bases and J 5 bases, leaving 17 bases between the germline ends. Germline V lookup: CDR1 SGHTA, CDR2 FQGNSA. CDR3 DNA sequence: TGTGCCAGCAGCTCGGGACAAGCTAGACGGACTGAAGCTTTCTTT. Protein sequence: CASSSGQARRTEAFF.

This clonotype was detected many times. The chain has TRBV7-2 and TRBJ2-5; 11 bases are a match to TRBD2. Germline CDR1 SGHTA, CDR2 FQGNSA. There are 15 residues in the CDR3. J was trimmed by 4 bases and V by 5 bases; bases with no gene match: 6. CDR3 DNA: TGTGCCAGCAGCGCTCGACTAGCGGGGTTAGAGACCCAGTACTTC. This encodes CASSARLAGLETQYF.

The J gene is TRBJ2-1, the V gene TRBV5-1; D may be TRBD2 (5 bases). CDR1 is SGHRS and CDR2 is YFSETQ in the germline V gene. V lost 7 bases, J lost 0 bases, and 20 bases lay in between. The CDR3 runs 17 residues. The CDR3 loop reads CASLQGSLTSSYNEQFF. The CDR3 region has the DNA TGCGCCAGCTTGCAAGGGAGTCTCACCAGCTCCTACAATGAGCAGTTCTTC. The full variable domain, rest sourced from reference TRBV5-1 and TRBJ2-1, is KAGVTQTPRYLIKTRGQQVTLSCSPISGHRSVSWYQQTPGQGLQFLFEYFSETQRNKGNFPGRFSGRQFSNSRSEMNVSTLELGDSALYLCASLQGSLTSSYNEQFFGPGTRLTVL.

This clonotype was seen more than once but under ten times. CDR3 amino acids: CASNPTSGAGTDTQYF. The CDR3, as DNA: TGTGCCAGCAACCCGACTAGCGGGGCAGGAACAGATACGCAGTATTTT. The chain employs TRBV3-1 and TRBJ2-3; 11 bases agree with TRBD2. This CDR3 comprises 16 residues. Per the germline V gene, CDR1 is LGHDT and CDR2 is YNNKEL (reference sequence). With V trimmed by 7 bases and J by 3 bases, 9 bases remained unmatched.

This clonotype has only a few counts. The chain uses TRBV9 and TRBJ2-2, with unresolved D. The CDR3 is made up of 11 amino acids. The germline V gene has CDR1 SGDLS and CDR2 YYNGEE. Trimming took 4 bases from V and 7 from J, leaving 5 bases between them. The CDR3 protein is CASSRHGELFF. DNA for the CDR3: TGTGCCAGCAGCCGCCACGGGGAGCTGTTTTTT.

The V and J genes are TRBV20-1 and TRBJ2-7; 8 nucleotides match TRBD1. V dropped 5 bases and J dropped 0; count of bases not matched to a gene: 15. Germline V gives CDR1 DFQATT, CDR2 SNEGSKA (reference sequence). CDR3 length: 17 amino acids. The CDR3 coding sequence is TGCAGTGCTCCGCACACAAAGGGACAGGCCTTCTCCTACGAGCAGTACTTC. This codes for CSAPHTKGQAFSYEQYF.

The chain couples TRBV6-1 to TRBJ1-5; possible D gene TRBD1, 5 bases. This CDR3 is built from 14 residues. Germline values: CDR1 MNHNS, CDR2 SASEGT. With 7 bases removed from V and 10 bases from J, the gap between germline ends came to 20 bases. The CDR3 loop reads CASTPGGSTFPQHF. Here the CDR3 DNA reads TGTGCCAGCACCCCCGGGGGTTCCACGTTCCCCCAGCATTTT.

This chain uses TRBV7-9 with TRBJ1-3; TRBD1 might be the D (6 bases). The CDR3 covers 16 residues. Germline V gene lookup returns CDR1 SEHNR and CDR2 FQNEAQ (reference sequence). The V end lost 1 base, the J end lost 0 bases, and 10 bases lay between the germline ends. The CDR3 protein is CASSLVGGSSGNTIYF. CDR3 nucleotides: TGTGCCAGCAGCTTAGTAGGGGGTAGCTCTGGAAACACCATATATTTT.

A note on this clonotype: A read error is possible here, since a much larger clone lies one base away. The chain links TRBV20-1 to TRBJ1-5; D may be TRBD1 (5 bases). The germline gives CDR1 DFQATT, CDR2 SNEGSKA (reference sequence). The V and J ends lost 7 bases and 1 base respectively, with 17 bases between them. The CDR3 sequence is 15 residues long. The CDR3: CSVSLWQGSNQPQHF. Written as DNA, the CDR3 is TGCAGTGTTAGTTTGTGGCAGGGAAGCAATCAGCCCCAGCATTTT.

There are many counts of this clonotype. The chain couples TRBV3-1 to TRBJ1-5, with 8 bases identical to TRBD1. Trimming removed 5 bases from V and 4 bases from J; junction bases left unmatched: 4. Germline CDR1 reads LGHDT; CDR2 reads YNNKEL (reference sequence). The CDR3 totals 14 residues. The DNA for the CDR3 is TGTGCCAGCAGCGTCGACAGGGGTAATCAGCCCCAGCATTTT. Its translation: CASSVDRGNQPQHF. The whole variable domain, remainder taken from reference TRBV3-1 and TRBJ1-5, is DTAVSQTPKYLVTQMGNDKSIKCEQNLGHDTMYWYKQDSKKFLKIMFSYNNKELIINETVPNRFSPKSPDKAHLNLHINSLELGDSAVYFCASSVDRGNQPQHFGDGTRLSIL.

The chain employs TRBV2 and TRBJ2-3; the match to TRBD2 covers 9 bases. CDR3 length: 15 residues. The junction had 6 bases not matched to a gene; V was cut back by 5 bases and J by 3 bases. The germline gives CDR1 SNHLY, CDR2 FYNNEI. CDR3 residues: CASSYSSGGTDTQYF. In DNA, the CDR3 is TGTGCCAGCAGTTACTCCAGCGGGGGGACAGATACGCAGTATTTT.

This clonotype was counted many times. V and J are TRBV3-1 and TRBJ2-1; D gene ambiguous. Trimming shortened V by 0 bases and J by 12 bases, and 9 bases separated the two germline ends. This CDR3 has 12 amino acids. Per germline, CDR1 LGHDT and CDR2 YNNKEL (reference sequence). CDR3 nucleotides: TGTGCCAGCAGCCAAGACTCCCGAGGGCAGTTCTTC. It translates to CASSQDSRGQFF.

The V gene is TRBV4-1, the J gene TRBJ1-5; D remains ambiguous. V lost 0 bases and J 0 bases, leaving 12 bases between the germline ends. In germline, CDR1 is MGHRA, CDR2 YSYEKL. The CDR3 totals 17 residues. The CDR3: CASSQEVVDYSNQPQHF. The CDR3 DNA reads TGCGCCAGCAGCCAAGAGGTCGTAGATTATAGCAATCAGCCCCAGCATTTT.

This clonotype was counted ten times or more. V is TRBV2 and J is TRBJ2-6; no reliable D call. The CDR3 has 17 residues. Trimming stripped 6 bases from V and 6 bases from J, with 21 bases between. CDR1 is SNHLY, CDR2 FYNNEI, per germline. DNA of the CDR3: TGTGCCAGCAGACAACAGACAAGCGCTGTTGAGGCCAACGTCCTGACTTTC. It specifies CASRQQTSAVEANVLTF.

This clonotype came up many times. The CDR3 DNA reads TGTGCCAGCTCACCACCTTACCAGGAGAACACTGAAGCTTTCTTT. This translates into CASSPPYQENTEAFF. V usage is TRBV18 and J usage is TRBJ1-1; D uncertain. Trimming cost V 0 bases and J 1 base, with 9 bases left between them. Germline CDR1 KGHSH, CDR2 LQKENI. The CDR3 sequence is 15 residues long.

CDR3 loop: CASSQGAPMVGLFF. The DNA of the CDR3 is TGTGCCAGCAGCCAAGGTGCGCCGATGGTGGGGCTGTTTTTT. This rearrangement joins TRBV3-1 to TRBJ2-2; no clear D. The CDR3 loop spans 14 amino acids. Trimming took 1 base from V and 13 from J, leaving 16 bases between them. Germline CDR1 is LGHDT and CDR2 is YNNKEL (reference sequence). The entire variable domain, with the rest obtained from reference TRBV3-1 and TRBJ2-2, is as follows: DTAVSQTPKYLVTQMGNDKSIKCEQNLGHDTMYWYKQDSKKFLKIMFSYNNKELIINETVPNRFSPKSPDKAHLNLHINSLELGDSAVYFCASSQGAPMVGLFFGEGSRLTVL.